Below are 9 T cell receptor beta chains sequenced from a single sample in a study of shared clonotypes between healthy human individuals. Only in-frame clones appear in the TCRdb table, and some are missing; sequencing was by immunoSEQ multiplex PCR. Among millions of clones listed, 93% were seen once. Sequencing used naive CD4+ T cells from PBMCs. The subset: CD45RA+ positively selected. Every receptor here comes from a young man in good health. Some clones in this sample may be carry-over from other donors' samples.

This chain links TRBV28 with TRBJ2-6; D perhaps matches TRBD2 (5 bases). The V end lost 7 bases, the J end lost 3 bases, and 16 bases lay between the germline ends. Germline assignment: CDR1 MDHEN and CDR2 SYDVKM. The CDR3 contains 16 residues. The CDR3 DNA sequence: TGTGCCAGCACCCCCCTGGCAGGAGGTGGGGCCAACGTCCTGACTTTC. Amino acid sequence: CASTPLAGGGANVLTF.

This chain links TRBV6-5 with TRBJ1-1, with D uncertain. V was cut by 2 bases and J by 7 bases, with 17 bases left in between. Per the germline V gene, CDR1 is MNHEY and CDR2 is SVGAGI. The CDR3 has 15 amino acids. Written as DNA, the CDR3 is TGTGCCAGCAGTTACCCTTTCGGAGGCCGGTATGAAGCTTTCTTT. It codes for CASSYPFGGRYEAFF.

This clone was recorded once. V usage is TRBV9 and J usage is TRBJ2-3, with a weak D call TRBD2 (6 bases). Trimming left V 8 bases short and J 4 bases short, with 14 bases between. The length of the CDR3 is 13 residues. Germline CDR1 and CDR2: SGDLS and YYNGEE. The CDR3 protein is CASGDSAADTQYF. The CDR3 nucleotides are TGTGCCAGTGGGGACTCGGCCGCAGATACGCAGTATTTT. Full variable domain (rest looked up from reference TRBV9 and TRBJ2-3): DSGVTQTPKHLITATGQRVTLRCSPRSGDLSVYWYQQSLDQGLQFLIQYYNGEERAKGNILERFSAQQFPDLHSELNLSSLELGDSALYFCASGDSAADTQYFGPGTRLTVL.

The chain recombines TRBV5-5 with TRBJ2-7; 11 bases are shared with TRBD2. Germline V gene sequence: CDR1 SGHKS, CDR2 YYEKEE (reference sequence). J gave up 0 bases and V 1 base, and 6 bases lay outside the gene matches. The CDR3 totals 17 residues. CDR3 protein: CASSLSTSGSSSYEQYF. The CDR3 DNA sequence: TGTGCCAGCAGCTTGAGTACTAGCGGGAGCAGCTCCTACGAGCAGTACTTC.

V gene TRBV19 combines with J gene TRBJ2-6; the D is unclear. The CDR3 is 14 amino acids. Deletions cut 5 bases from V and 1 base from J, with 6 bases between. CDR1 and CDR2 from the germline V gene are LNHDA and SQIVND (reference sequence). The DNA of the CDR3 is TGTGCCAGTAGTTGGTCATCTGGGGCCAACGTCCTGACTTTC. As protein: CASSWSSGANVLTF.

This chain connects TRBV28 to TRBJ1-2; no definite D call. Between the trimmed V and J ends, which lost 5 bases and 0 bases, there was a span of 19 bases. The CDR3 is 17 amino acids. Germline V gives CDR1 MDHEN, CDR2 SYDVKM. CDR3 nucleotides: TGTGCCAGCAGTGCGGGTTTTGCGGCCCCAGCTAACTATGGCTACACCTTC. It is translated as CASSAGFAAPANYGYTF.

The chain carries TRBV7-2 and TRBJ2-2; TRBD2 matches 13 bases. From germline, CDR1 is SGHTA and CDR2 FQGNSA. CDR3 length: 16 residues. V was clipped by 5 bases and J by 6 bases; unmatched bases: 6. The CDR3 loop reads CASSGRLAGGPGELFF. CDR3 coding DNA: TGTGCCAGCAGCGGGCGACTAGCGGGAGGCCCCGGGGAGCTGTTTTTT.

The rearrangement links TRBV27 to TRBJ1-1, with unresolved D. The CDR3 spans 12 residues. Germline CDR1 reads MNHEY; CDR2 reads SMNVEV (reference sequence). The V end was cut by 10 bases, the J end by 5 bases, with 14 bases between. Here the CDR3 reads CATRGPITEAFF. The CDR3 bases are TGTGCCACGCGCGGGCCCATAACTGAAGCTTTCTTT.

The chain is built from TRBV11-1 and TRBJ1-5; no clear D. The CDR3 is made up of 15 amino acids. Per the germline V gene, CDR1 is SGHAT and CDR2 is FQDESV (reference sequence). The germline V and J ends were trimmed by 1 base and 1 base, with 8 bases remaining between them. The DNA of the CDR3 is TGTGCCAGCAGCTTAGGCAGGTCAAGCAATCAGCCCCAGCATTTT. This sequence encodes CASSLGRSSNQPQHF.